This T cell receptor beta chain was sequenced in a study of blood T cell repertoires in COVID-19. Study-wide context: COVID-19 samples, acute and convalescent, were from the United States, Italy and Spain. PBMCs, B-cell-depleted T cells, or T cells were the source of the cDNA or gDNA that made up the material.

In the original processing: Nucleated cell number was recorded as an estimate derived from reference gene primer amplification. Some clones are missing from TCRdb's copy, which holds only in-frame ones; the method was immunoSEQ multiplex PCR. V, J and clone size derive from that table, while D and trimming were established from the DNA sequence. There are under 40,000 clones in the sample; almost 80% occur only once, and approximately 7% lies in the top ten. Germline-derived CDR1 and CDR2 are MNHNY and SVGAGI (reference sequence). V lost 7 bases to trimming and J lost 2 bases, with 17 bases between them. The CDR3 length is 15 residues.

The source is a woman aged 55-69 years with acute or convalescent COVID-19. The sample taken for sequencing was peripheral blood. The V call is TRBV6-6, the J call TRBJ1-1; D ambiguous. Here the CDR3 reads CASTTLGRSNTEAFF. CDR3 DNA sequence: TGTGCCAGCACCACCCTGGGCAGGTCAAACACTGAAGCTTTCTTT.